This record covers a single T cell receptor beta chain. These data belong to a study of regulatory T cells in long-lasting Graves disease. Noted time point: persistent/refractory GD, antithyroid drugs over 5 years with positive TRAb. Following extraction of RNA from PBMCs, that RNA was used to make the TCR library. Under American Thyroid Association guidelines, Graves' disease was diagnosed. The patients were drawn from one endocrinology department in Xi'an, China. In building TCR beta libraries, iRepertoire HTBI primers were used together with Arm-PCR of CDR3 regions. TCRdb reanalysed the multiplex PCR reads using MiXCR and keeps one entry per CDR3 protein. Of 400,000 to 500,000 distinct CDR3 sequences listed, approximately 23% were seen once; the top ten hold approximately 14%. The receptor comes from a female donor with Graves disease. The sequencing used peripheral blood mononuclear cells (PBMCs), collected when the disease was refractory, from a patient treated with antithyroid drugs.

The CDR3 reads CASSQELDLIYEQYF. The DNA of the CDR3 is TGCGCCAGCAGCCAAGAACTGGACTTAATCTACGAGCAGTACTTC. The V gene is TRBV4-3, the J gene TRBJ2-7; TRBD2 is a possible D gene (5 bases). Trimming shortened V by 0 bases and J by 3 bases, and 12 bases separated the two germline ends. Germline V gene data show CDR1 as LGHNA and CDR2 as YSLEER. The CDR3 runs 15 residues.